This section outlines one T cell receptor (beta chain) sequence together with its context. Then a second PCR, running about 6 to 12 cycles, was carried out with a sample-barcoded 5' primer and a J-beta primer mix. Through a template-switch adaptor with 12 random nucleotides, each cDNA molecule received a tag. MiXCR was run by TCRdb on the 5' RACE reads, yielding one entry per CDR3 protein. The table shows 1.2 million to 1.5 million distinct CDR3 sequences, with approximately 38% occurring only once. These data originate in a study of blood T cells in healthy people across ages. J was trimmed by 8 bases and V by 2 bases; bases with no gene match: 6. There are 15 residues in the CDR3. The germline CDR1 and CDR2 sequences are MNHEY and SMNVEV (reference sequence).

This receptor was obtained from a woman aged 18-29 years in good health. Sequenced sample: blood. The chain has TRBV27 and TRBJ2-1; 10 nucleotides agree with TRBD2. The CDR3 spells CASSLRSGGVDEQFF. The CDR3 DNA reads TGTGCCAGCAGTTTACGGAGCGGGGGGGTCGATGAGCAGTTCTTC.